These 29 T cell receptor beta chains originate from one sample sequenced in a study of beta chain features in type 1 diabetes. Points from the study as a whole: Among patients with Type 1 diabetes, TCRB CDR3s were moderately but significantly shorter in every one of the four CD4+ subsets.

Which antigens these TCRs recognize remains unknown. All of the isolated RNA was reverse transcribed, so expressed TCRB transcripts were sequenced. Assay: immunoSEQ multiplex PCR; the TCRdb copy retains only in-frame clones and omits some. The sample lists around 280,000 clones, 15% occurring once. The sample taken for sequencing was naive CD4+ T cells from blood. The receptors originated from a young man with type 1 diabetes.

This clone has just a few counts. V is TRBV6-6 and J is TRBJ2-1, with D possibly TRBD2 on 6 matching bases. Per the germline V gene, CDR1 is MNHNY and CDR2 is SVGAGI (reference sequence). V was cut by 5 bases and J by 7 bases, with 21 bases left in between. The CDR3 extends over 16 amino acids. The CDR3 loop reads CASSPPGVSLRNEQFF. CDR3 DNA: TGTGCCAGCAGTCCCCCGGGAGTAAGTCTGAGGAATGAGCAGTTCTTC.

This clone showed up just a few times. This rearrangement joins TRBV25-1 to TRBJ2-1; 7 bases match TRBD1. The V segment lost 4 bases and the J segment 8 bases; nucleotides outside the gene matches: 20. The CDR3 runs to 18 residues. Germline values: CDR1 MGHDK, CDR2 SYGVNS. The CDR3 is CASSGYGKGAGKIDEQFF. The CDR3 DNA sequence: TGTGCCAGCAGTGGGTACGGTAAGGGGGCAGGGAAGATTGATGAGCAGTTCTTC.

In nucleotides, the CDR3 is TGTGCCAGCAGCTTGGGGCAGCGGGAAGGGACCCAGTACTTC. It yields the protein CASSLGQREGTQYF. The chain employs TRBV5-4 and TRBJ2-5; TRBD2 agrees at 7 bases. CDR3 size: 14 residues. Germline trimming cut 0 bases from V and 7 bases from J; bases unmatched to any gene: 6. In germline, CDR1 is SGHNT, CDR2 YYREEE (reference sequence).

This clone was seen more than once but under ten times. The chain joins TRBV5-8 to TRBJ1-2, with TRBD1 matching over 7 bases. The CDR3 has 14 residues. V trimming: 0 bases; J trimming: 5 bases; junction bases outside the gene matches: 4. The germline gives CDR1 SGHTS, CDR2 YDEGEE. The CDR3 loop is CASSLEGASYGYTF. In DNA, the CDR3 is TGTGCCAGCAGCTTGGAGGGGGCCTCTTATGGCTACACCTTC.

This clone was detected a few times. The gene calls are TRBV23-1 and TRBJ2-4, with D perhaps matching TRBD2 (6 bases). TRBV23-1 is labeled an ORF, and its function is uncertain. The CDR3 consists of 15 residues. Trimming left V 3 bases short and J 5 bases short, with 14 bases between. CDR3 in amino acids: CASSHPTSSQNIQYF. In nucleotides, the CDR3 is TGCGCCAGCAGTCACCCCACTAGCTCTCAAAACATTCAGTACTTC.

This clone was observed a handful of times. The V and J genes are TRBV7-2 and TRBJ2-7; tentative D call: TRBD1 (5 bases). CDR1 is SGHTA and CDR2 is FQGNSA in the germline V gene. This CDR3 contains 17 residues. The V gene lost 0 bases and the J gene lost 2 bases, with 17 bases spanning the gap. CDR3 protein: CASSLAGLAVGPYEQYF. CDR3 coding DNA: TGTGCCAGCAGCTTAGCGGGTTTAGCAGTGGGGCCCTACGAGCAGTACTTC.

This clone was counted only a few times. The chain links TRBV4-2 to TRBJ1-5, with 9 nucleotides matching TRBD1. J was trimmed by 4 bases and V by 1 base; bases with no gene match: 5. In germline, CDR1 is LGHNA, CDR2 YNFKEQ. The CDR3 runs 16 residues. CDR3 region: CASSQVGQGRNQPQHF. CDR3 nucleotide sequence: TGTGCCAGCAGCCAAGTGGGACAGGGAAGGAATCAGCCCCAGCATTTT.

This chain joins TRBV11-2 and TRBJ2-1; 12 bases agree with TRBD2. Trimming cost V 6 bases and J 0 bases; bases outside gene matches: 3. CDR3 length: 16 residues. Germline lookup yields CDR1 SGHAT and CDR2 FQNNGV. CDR3 protein: CASSWTSGVSYNEQFF. The DNA of the CDR3 is TGTGCCAGCAGTTGGACTAGCGGGGTCTCCTACAATGAGCAGTTCTTC. Drawing the rest from reference TRBV11-2 and TRBJ2-1, the complete variable domain is EAGVAQSPRYKIIEKRQSVAFWCNPISGHATLYWYQQILGQGPKLLIQFQNNGVVDDSQLPKDRFSAERLKGVDSTLKIQPAKLEDSAVYLCASSWTSGVSYNEQFFGPGTRLTVL.

The chain uses TRBV11-2 and TRBJ2-5; no definite D call. The CDR3 has 13 residues. V was clipped by 3 bases and J by 12 bases, with 17 bases between them. Germline V CDR1 and CDR2: SGHAT, FQNNGV. The CDR3, as DNA: TGTGCCAGCAGCTTTTTTGCATCATCAGTGGAGTACTTC. This translates into CASSFFASSVEYF.

This clone occurred a few times. V usage is TRBV7-2 and J usage is TRBJ1-2, with TRBD1 as a possible D gene (5 bases). The CDR3 is made up of 15 amino acids. In germline, CDR1 is SGHTA, CDR2 FQGNSA. V was trimmed by 0 bases and J by 7 bases, leaving 15 bases between them. The CDR3 here is CASSLALRADTGYTF. DNA of the CDR3: TGTGCCAGCAGCTTAGCGCTAAGGGCGGACACTGGCTACACCTTC.

This chain connects TRBV7-9 to TRBJ2-6; maybe TRBD1 (5 bases). The CDR3 loop spans 18 amino acids. CDR1 and CDR2 (germline): SEHNR, FQNEAQ (reference sequence). V lost 5 bases to trimming and J lost 4 bases, with 21 bases between them. In DNA, the CDR3 is TGTGCCAGCAGCCCAAAAATCGACCAGGGTAGCGGGGCCAACGTCCTGACTTTC. Its translation is CASSPKIDQGSGANVLTF.

This clone was observed a few times. The V gene is TRBV5-1, the J gene TRBJ2-7; 9 bases agree with TRBD1. The CDR3 runs 14 residues. V lost 2 bases to trimming and J lost 5 bases; unmatched junction nucleotides: 5. Germline V gene data show CDR1 as SGHRS and CDR2 as YFSETQ. The CDR3: CASSFPGTGNEQYF. The CDR3 region has the DNA TGCGCCAGCAGCTTTCCCGGGACAGGGAACGAGCAGTACTTC.

This clone was seen a handful of times. Other DNA sequences in the sample encode the same CDR3. The chain combines TRBV9 with TRBJ2-7; D is ambiguous. This CDR3 contains 12 residues. V was shortened by 3 bases and J by 0 bases, with 4 bases between the two germline ends. Germline V gene data show CDR1 as SGDLS and CDR2 as YYNGEE. DNA of the CDR3: TGTGCCAGCAGCGGGAGCTCCTACGAGCAGTACTTC. This codes for CASSGSSYEQYF.

This clone was recorded a few times. CDR3 protein: CASSLGGRSSPLHF. As DNA, the CDR3 is TGCGCCAGCAGCTTGGGAGGTCGGTCCTCTCCCCTCCACTTT. This chain connects TRBV5-1 to TRBJ1-6, with D uncertain. Germline loops: CDR1 SGHRS, CDR2 YFSETQ. V lost 0 bases, J lost 13 bases, and 14 bases lay in between. The CDR3 extends over 14 amino acids.

This clone was detected only a few times. This chain joins TRBV6-1 and TRBJ2-7; 7 bases are a match to TRBD1. The CDR3 has 13 residues. Germline trimming cut 9 bases from V and 9 bases from J; bases unmatched to any gene: 14. The germline V gene has CDR1 MNHNS and CDR2 SASEGT. CDR3 amino acids: CASSGQILQLQYF. The CDR3 DNA follows: TGTGCCAGTTCGGGACAGATTCTCCAATTGCAGTACTTC.

Details on this clone: The sample contains more than one DNA sequence encoding this CDR3. The chain links TRBV5-4 to TRBJ2-5, with TRBD1 identical over 7 bases. The CDR3 totals 13 residues. CDR1 is SGHNT and CDR2 is YYREEE in the germline V gene (reference sequence). With 4 bases clipped from V and 1 base from J, the junction kept 1 base outside the gene matches. CDR3 DNA sequence: TGTGCCAGCAGCCGGGACAGCCAAGAGACCCAGTACTTC. Protein product: CASSRDSQETQYF.

CDR3 nucleotides: TGCGCCAGCAGTGGACAGGGGGCGTACACTGAAGCTTTCTTT. Its translation: CASSGQGAYTEAFF. The chain recombines TRBV5-1 with TRBJ1-1, with 11 bases fitting TRBD1. This CDR3 contains 14 residues. V dropped 5 bases and J dropped 3; count of bases not matched to a gene: 3. Per germline, CDR1 SGHRS and CDR2 YFSETQ.

This clone was seen a few times. The chain links TRBV15 to TRBJ2-5; no definite D call. The germline V gene has CDR1 LNHNV and CDR2 YYDKDF (reference sequence). The CDR3 is made up of 12 amino acids. V lost 6 bases to trimming and J lost 3 bases, with 8 bases between them. This chain's CDR3 is CATSLQKETQYF. CDR3 coding DNA: TGTGCCACCAGTTTGCAGAAAGAGACCCAGTACTTC.

The chain has TRBV7-2 and TRBJ1-5; a possible D gene is TRBD1 (6 bases). This CDR3 is 14 amino acids long. Trimming took off 5 bases at V and 4 bases at J, with 12 bases between the two ends. Per germline, CDR1 SGHTA and CDR2 FQGNSA. The DNA for the CDR3 is TGTGCCAGCAGCACCAACAGGGCAAATCAGCCCCAGCATTTT. Protein: CASSTNRANQPQHF.

The chain links TRBV10-3 to TRBJ1-1; 7 bases agree with TRBD1. The germline CDR1 and CDR2 sequences are ENHRY and SYGVKD. The CDR3 loop spans 14 amino acids. With 4 bases clipped from V and 1 base from J, the junction kept 3 bases outside the gene matches. The CDR3 DNA reads TGTGCCATCAGTGTAAAGGGGGCGAACACTGAAGCTTTCTTT. Translation gives CAISVKGANTEAFF.

V gene TRBV7-6 combines with J gene TRBJ2-5, with 7 bases that match TRBD1. This CDR3 spans 13 amino acids. The V gene end was trimmed by 4 bases and the J gene end by 3 bases; junction bases not matched to a gene: 2. The germline V gene has CDR1 SGHVS and CDR2 FNYEAQ. CDR3 amino acids: CASSYGQEETQYF. The CDR3 DNA is TGTGCCAGCAGCTACGGACAGGAAGAGACCCAGTACTTC. The full variable domain, in which reference TRBV7-6 and TRBJ2-5 provide the parts outside the CDR3, is GAGVSQSPRYKVTKRGQDVALRCDPISGHVSLYWYRQALGQGPEFLTYFNYEAQQDKSGLPNDRFSAERPEGSISTLTIQRTEQRDSAMYRCASSYGQEETQYFGPGTRLLVL.

This clone was seen more than once but under ten times. The chain uses TRBV28 and TRBJ1-1, with D hard to call. Germline lookup yields CDR1 MDHEN and CDR2 SYDVKM. The germline V and J ends were trimmed by 2 bases and 0 bases, with 10 bases remaining between them. There are 15 residues in the CDR3. The CDR3 loop is CASSLSAVMNTEAFF. CDR3 nucleotides: TGTGCCAGCAGTTTAAGCGCAGTTATGAACACTGAAGCTTTCTTT.

This clone was detected a few times. This sequence joins TRBV19 and TRBJ2-5; the D is unclear. This CDR3 region has 11 residues. Germline CDR1 and CDR2: LNHDA and SQIVND (reference sequence). V was shortened by 5 bases and J by 7 bases, with 8 bases between the two germline ends. CDR3 in DNA: TGTGCCAGTAGTCAAAGAGGGACCCAGTACTTC. Amino acid sequence: CASSQRGTQYF. The full variable domain, completed using reference TRBV19 and TRBJ2-5, is DGGITQSPKYLFRKEGQNVTLSCEQNLNHDAMYWYRQDPGQGLRLIYYSQIVNDFQKGDIAEGYSVSREKKESFPLTVTSAQKNPTAFYLCASSQRGTQYFGPGTRLLVL.

This clone has only one observation. The chain is built from TRBV7-6 and TRBJ2-2, with no clear D. The CDR3 has 14 amino acids. Between the trimmed V and J ends, which lost 2 bases and 7 bases, there was a span of 11 bases. Looked up from germline, CDR1 is SGHVS and CDR2 is FNYEAQ. The CDR3 region has the DNA TGTGCCAGCAGCTTAATCTCCCCCGGCGGGGAGCTGTTTTTT. It yields the protein CASSLISPGGELFF.

This clone was counted between two and nine times. The chain uses TRBV5-1 and TRBJ2-5; a possible D gene is TRBD1 (6 bases). The CDR3 length is 14 residues. Germline CDR1 is SGHRS and CDR2 is YFSETQ. Trimming cost V 1 base and J 5 bases, with 12 bases left between them. The CDR3 DNA reads as TGCGCCAGCAGCTTGCAGGGGCAGCAGGAGACCCAGTACTTC. This codes for CASSLQGQQETQYF.

CDR3 sequence reads: CASSILNTEAFF. The CDR3 coding sequence is TGTGCCAGCAGTATACTCAACACTGAAGCTTTCTTT. J is TRBJ1-1 and V is TRBV7-2, with no clear D. The CDR3 has 12 residues. Between the trimmed V and J ends, which lost 6 bases and 2 bases, there was a span of 7 bases. The germline gives CDR1 SGHTA, CDR2 FQGNSA.

The chain carries TRBV29-1 and TRBJ1-5; D is uncertain. The V and J ends lost 2 bases and 7 bases respectively, with 15 bases between them. CDR1 is SQVTM and CDR2 is ANQGSEA in the germline V gene. The CDR3 consists of 14 residues. CDR3: CSVEIAGPKQPQHF. The CDR3 DNA follows: TGCAGCGTTGAAATAGCCGGTCCAAAGCAGCCCCAGCATTTT.

This clone turned up a few times. The same CDR3 arises from other DNA sequences in this sample as well. This sequence joins TRBV6-5 and TRBJ2-1; D is uncertain. CDR1 and CDR2 (germline): MNHEY, SVGAGI. CDR3 length: 15 residues. V was pared by 3 bases and J by 0 bases, with 9 bases between. CDR3 sequence reads: CASSYLGSSYNEQFF. The DNA of the CDR3 is TGTGCCAGCAGTTATTTGGGCAGCTCCTACAATGAGCAGTTCTTC.

This clone was recorded a few times. The chain couples TRBV11-1 to TRBJ2-1; 7 bases agree with TRBD2. J was trimmed by 9 bases and V by 3 bases; bases with no gene match: 17. Germline values: CDR1 SGHAT, CDR2 FQDESV (reference sequence). This CDR3 contains 17 residues. The chain's CDR3 is CASSFLAGTNSLGEQFF. The DNA of the CDR3 is TGTGCCAGCAGCTTTCTGGCCGGGACTAACTCTCTGGGTGAGCAGTTCTTC.